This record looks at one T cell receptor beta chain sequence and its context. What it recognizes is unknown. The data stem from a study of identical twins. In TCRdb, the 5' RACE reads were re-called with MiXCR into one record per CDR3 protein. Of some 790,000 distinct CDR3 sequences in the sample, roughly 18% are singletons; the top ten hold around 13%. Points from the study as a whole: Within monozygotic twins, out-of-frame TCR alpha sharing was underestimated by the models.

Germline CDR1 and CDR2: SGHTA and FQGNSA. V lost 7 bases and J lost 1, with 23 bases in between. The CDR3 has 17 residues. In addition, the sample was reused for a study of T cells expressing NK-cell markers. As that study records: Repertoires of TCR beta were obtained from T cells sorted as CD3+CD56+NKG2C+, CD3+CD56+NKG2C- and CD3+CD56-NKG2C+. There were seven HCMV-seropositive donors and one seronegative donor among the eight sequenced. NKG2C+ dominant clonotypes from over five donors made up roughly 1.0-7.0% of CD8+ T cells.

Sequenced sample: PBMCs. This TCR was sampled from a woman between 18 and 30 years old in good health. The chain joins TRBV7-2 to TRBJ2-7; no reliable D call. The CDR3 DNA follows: TGTGCCAGCACGGGCAGGTCTTGGCGAGGACCGTCCTACGAGCAGTACTTC. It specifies CASTGRSWRGPSYEQYF.